The 30 T cell receptor beta chains presented below share a single source sample, sequenced in a study of cytomegalovirus exposure and HLA in healthy donors. 13 Jbeta primers and 60 Vbeta primers were used for the PCR. Sequencing used immunoSEQ multiplex PCR; TCRdb keeps in-frame clones, though not all of them. The data contain roughly 160,000 clones, about 71% of them singletons. Source material: PBMCs. These receptors were obtained from a woman aged 25-40 years in good health and CMV-seronegative.

This clone was counted between two and nine times. The gene calls are TRBV6-5 and TRBJ1-6; the D is unclear. The CDR3 loop spans 13 amino acids. Trimming removed 7 bases at V and 2 bases at J, with 6 bases between. Germline V gene lookup returns CDR1 MNHEY and CDR2 SVGAGI. This chain's CDR3 is CASNAAYNSPLHF. CDR3 in DNA: TGTGCCAGCAATGCAGCCTATAATTCACCCCTCCACTTT.

This clone was counted once. This chain uses TRBV29-1 with TRBJ2-1; D not certain. The CDR3 has 13 residues. Germline values: CDR1 SQVTM, CDR2 ANQGSEA. Deletions cut 6 bases from V and 5 bases from J, with 14 bases between. CDR3 DNA sequence: TGCAGCGTCTGTTACAGCTATAACAATGAGCAGTTCTTC. Amino acids: CSVCYSYNNEQFF.

The J gene is TRBJ1-2, the V gene TRBV4-3; D might be TRBD1 (6 bases). CDR1 LGHNA and CDR2 YSLEER come from the germline V gene. The CDR3 has 14 amino acids. The V gene lost 1 base and the J gene lost 4 bases, with 10 bases spanning the gap. CDR3 region: CASSQGTASYGYTF. The DNA of the CDR3 is TGCGCCAGCAGCCAAGGGACAGCCAGCTATGGCTACACCTTC.

The chain couples TRBV6-1 to TRBJ1-1, with D hard to call. This CDR3 region has 13 residues. V lost 10 bases and J 0 bases, leaving 12 bases between the germline ends. CDR1 and CDR2 from the germline V gene are MNHNS and SASEGT. CDR3 loop: CATPGYMNTEAFF. DNA of the CDR3: TGTGCCACGCCGGGATATATGAACACTGAAGCTTTCTTT.

Concerning this clone itself: The junction shows a germline mismatch at one end, possibly a read error. The V and J genes are TRBV7-6 and TRBJ2-7, with a weak D call TRBD2 (5 bases). Germline V gene data show CDR1 as SGHVS and CDR2 as FNYEAQ. This CDR3 is built from 15 residues. As DNA, the CDR3 is TGTGCAAGCAGCTTAGCATGGGGAGATAATGACGAGCAGTACTTC. Its translation is CASSLAWGDNDEQYF.

The chain is built from TRBV7-3 and TRBJ2-1, with D uncertain. The germline V gene encodes CDR1 SGHTA and CDR2 FQGTGA. The CDR3 totals 13 residues. Trimming removed 3 bases from V and 4 bases from J, with 7 bases in between. CDR3 in amino acids: CASSLGEYNEQFF. The CDR3 DNA is TGTGCCAGCAGCTTGGGCGAATACAATGAGCAGTTCTTC. The entire variable domain, with the rest obtained from reference TRBV7-3 and TRBJ2-1, is as follows: GAGVSQTPSNKVTEKGKYVELRCDPISGHTALYWYRQSLGQGPEFLIYFQGTGAADDSGLPNDRFFAVRPEGSVSTLKIQRTERGDSAVYLCASSLGEYNEQFFGPGTRLTVL.

The chain joins TRBV19 to TRBJ1-2; the D gene is possibly TRBD1 (6 bases). V was shortened by 7 bases and J by 4 bases, with 13 bases between the two germline ends. CDR3 length equals 13 residues. Germline V gives CDR1 LNHDA, CDR2 SQIVND (reference sequence). As DNA, the CDR3 is TGTGCCAGTACGGACAGCCTGACCTATGGCTACACCTTC. Its translation is CASTDSLTYGYTF.

The V gene is TRBV9, the J gene TRBJ2-1; 11 bases agree with TRBD2. The J segment lost 0 bases and the V segment lost 4 bases, leaving 6 bases of the junction unmatched. CDR1 is SGDLS, CDR2 YYNGEE, per germline. The CDR3 runs 17 residues. The CDR3: CASSSRLAGYSYNEQFF. CDR3 nucleotide sequence: TGTGCCAGCAGCTCGCGACTAGCGGGGTACTCCTACAATGAGCAGTTCTTC.

This clone was picked up a small number of times. The genes are TRBV30 and TRBJ1-4; D gene uncertain. V was clipped by 7 bases and J by 4 bases, with 10 bases between them. CDR3 size: 12 residues. Germline-derived CDR1 and CDR2 are GTSNPN and SVGIG (reference sequence). In DNA, the CDR3 is TGTGCCTTCCTACCGATTAATGAAAAACTGTTTTTT. It is translated as CAFLPINEKLFF.

This clone has just a few counts. The CDR3 loop is CASSFSRGLETQYF. The CDR3 DNA is TGTGCCAGCAGTTTTTCCAGGGGGTTAGAGACCCAGTACTTC. The J gene is TRBJ2-5, the V gene TRBV27, with 7 positions matching TRBD1. The J segment lost 4 bases and the V segment lost 3 bases, leaving 5 bases of the junction unmatched. Germline CDR1 is MNHEY and CDR2 is SMNVEV (reference sequence). The CDR3 is 14 amino acids.

This clone showed up just a few times. The chain links TRBV30 to TRBJ1-4, with D unclear. V gave up 1 base and J gave up 2 bases, with 8 bases separating them. The length of the CDR3 is 14 residues. CDR1 is GTSNPN and CDR2 is SVGIG in the germline V gene (reference sequence). The CDR3 region has the DNA TGTGCCTGGAGTGGGGCGCCCACTAATGAAAAACTGTTTTTT. This translates into CAWSGAPTNEKLFF.

The chain uses TRBV12-5 and TRBJ1-1; D is perhaps TRBD1 (5 bases). Trimming cost V 3 bases and J 0 bases, with 11 bases left between them. CDR3 length: 15 residues. Germline values: CDR1 LGHNT, CDR2 FRNRAP. The chain's CDR3 is CASGFGAYMNTEAFF. The DNA of the CDR3 is TGTGCTAGTGGTTTTGGGGCGTACATGAACACTGAAGCTTTCTTT.

CDR3 coding DNA: TGTGCCAGCAGCTTGGCTGAGGTTTTGGCTACGCAGTATTTT. It encodes CASSLAEVLATQYF. V usage is TRBV5-6 and J usage is TRBJ2-3; unclear D gene. CDR1 is SGHDT, CDR2 YYEEEE, per germline. The CDR3 consists of 14 residues. V shed 0 bases and J shed 8 bases, with 13 bases lying between them.

This clone has a handful of counts. The chain recombines TRBV7-6 with TRBJ2-5; TRBD2 is a possible D gene (5 bases). V lost 2 bases to trimming and J lost 9 bases, with 16 bases between them. The CDR3 extends over 14 amino acids. The germline gives CDR1 SGHVS, CDR2 FNYEAQ. This CDR3 reads CASSLRPLAAAQYF. The CDR3, as DNA: TGTGCCAGCAGCTTACGCCCCCTAGCTGCCGCCCAGTACTTC.

This sequence joins TRBV6-5 and TRBJ1-2; D possibly corresponds to TRBD1 (6 bases). CDR3 size: 14 residues. The V end lost 0 bases, the J end lost 4 bases, and 9 bases lay between the germline ends. Germline CDR1 reads MNHEY; CDR2 reads SVGAGI. Here the CDR3 reads CASSYSDSTYGYTF. The DNA for the CDR3 is TGTGCCAGCAGTTACTCGGACAGTACCTATGGCTACACCTTC.

The DNA for the CDR3 is TGTGCCAGCAGTGGTTCAGGATTGACACATATGACCGGGGAGCTGTTTTTT. Amino acid sequence: CASSGSGLTHMTGELFF. The rearrangement links TRBV2 to TRBJ2-2; unclear D gene. Trimming removed 4 bases from V and 5 bases from J, with 20 bases in between. The CDR3 runs to 17 residues. Germline values: CDR1 SNHLY, CDR2 FYNNEI.

The chain links TRBV5-6 to TRBJ2-1; 7 bases map to TRBD1. Germline V gives CDR1 SGHDT, CDR2 YYEEEE. J lost 9 bases, V lost 3 bases, and 12 bases had no gene match. This CDR3 spans 15 amino acids. CDR3 amino acids: CASSSGGYPPSEQFF. CDR3 bases: TGTGCCAGCAGCTCAGGGGGTTACCCGCCAAGTGAGCAGTTCTTC.

Only one count was recorded for this clone. The J gene is TRBJ1-4, the V gene TRBV5-4, with a weak D call TRBD1 (6 bases). V was cut by 2 bases and J by 6 bases, with 14 bases left in between. Germline V gene lookup returns CDR1 SGHNT and CDR2 YYREEE (reference sequence). The CDR3 has 15 amino acids. The CDR3 loop reads CASSFGGPGDEKLFF. The DNA for the CDR3 is TGTGCCAGCAGCTTCGGGGGGCCGGGTGATGAAAAACTGTTTTTT.

The gene calls are TRBV4-3 and TRBJ2-3, with 11 bases fitting TRBD1. CDR1 LGHNA and CDR2 YSLEER come from the germline V gene. Unmatched junction bases numbered 6, after V lost 6 bases and J lost 4 bases. The CDR3 is made up of 15 amino acids. This CDR3 is CASRTDRGRADTQYF. CDR3 nucleotides: TGCGCCAGCAGAACGGACAGGGGGCGTGCAGATACGCAGTATTTT.

In DNA, the CDR3 is TGTGCCAGCAGTGAAATGGGGGCCGGCTATGGCTACACCTTC. Amino acid sequence: CASSEMGAGYGYTF. The chain is built from TRBV6-1 and TRBJ1-2; perhaps TRBD1 as D (6 bases). This CDR3 spans 14 amino acids. Trimming pared 2 bases from V and 4 bases from J, leaving 11 bases between. The V gene's germline CDR1 is MNHNS and CDR2 SASEGT.

The rearrangement uses TRBV9 and TRBJ2-7; unclear D gene. The CDR3 spans 14 residues. The V gene lost 0 bases and the J gene lost 3 bases, with 10 bases spanning the gap. Germline values: CDR1 SGDLS, CDR2 YYNGEE. Written as DNA, the CDR3 is TGTGCCAGCAGCGTAGGAGGCGCCGGCTACGAGCAGTACTTC. This encodes CASSVGGAGYEQYF.

The rearrangement uses TRBV7-2 and TRBJ1-4; the D is unclear. The germline CDR1 and CDR2 sequences are SGHTA and FQGNSA. V shed 5 bases and J shed 4 bases, with 11 bases lying between them. The length of the CDR3 is 14 residues. CDR3 bases: TGTGCCAGCAGCGTCCTACCCAATAATGAAAAACTGTTTTTT. The encoded protein is CASSVLPNNEKLFF.

This chain connects TRBV19 to TRBJ1-1, with D possibly matching TRBD1 (5 bases). The CDR3 runs 12 residues. V lost 11 bases, J lost 5 bases, and 15 bases lay in between. Germline V gene lookup returns CDR1 LNHDA and CDR2 SQIVND (reference sequence). The chain's CDR3 is CAARSGRTEAFF. The CDR3 DNA is TGTGCCGCCCGCTCAGGGAGGACTGAAGCTTTCTTT.

This chain connects TRBV6-5 to TRBJ2-7, with D unclear. V was cut by 5 bases and J by 2 bases, with 7 bases left in between. CDR1 is MNHEY and CDR2 is SVGAGI in the germline V gene. The CDR3 runs 12 residues. The CDR3 protein is CASSRQPYEQYF. The CDR3 DNA is TGTGCCAGCAGTCGACAACCCTACGAGCAGTACTTC.

In its sample, this clone was seen once. The chain joins TRBV27 to TRBJ1-2, with 7 bases identical to TRBD1. The germline V gene encodes CDR1 MNHEY and CDR2 SMNVEV (reference sequence). The length of the CDR3 is 13 residues. V trimming: 0 bases; J trimming: 7 bases; junction bases outside the gene matches: 2. The CDR3 DNA follows: TGTGCCAGCAGTTTATCGCAGGGGGGTGGCTACACCTTC. It codes for CASSLSQGGGYTF.

V is TRBV30 and J is TRBJ2-3, with D possibly being TRBD2 (6 bases). Trimming removed 4 bases at V and 7 bases at J, with 15 bases between. The CDR3 consists of 13 residues. The V gene's germline CDR1 is GTSNPN and CDR2 SVGIG (reference sequence). Written as DNA, the CDR3 is TGTGCCTGGAACTATGGACGGGGGAATACGCAGTATTTT. Translated: CAWNYGRGNTQYF.

This clone was seen once. The CDR3 region is CASSSPGGARVGAQETQYF. The DNA for the CDR3 is TGTGCCAGCAGCTCCCCGGGGGGGGCAAGGGTCGGAGCTCAAGAGACCCAGTACTTC. The rearrangement uses TRBV28 and TRBJ2-5; 8 bases agree with TRBD2. V lost 6 bases, J lost 2 bases, and 20 bases stayed unmatched. Germline V lookup: CDR1 MDHEN, CDR2 SYDVKM. The CDR3 is 19 residues long.

This clone was seen only once. The chain links TRBV19 to TRBJ2-3; 8 bases fit TRBD1. CDR3 length equals 16 residues. The germline V gene has CDR1 LNHDA and CDR2 SQIVND (reference sequence). The ends lost 1 base at V and 6 bases at J; junction bases unmatched: 9. CDR3 DNA sequence: TGTGCCAGTAGTATAGTAAGGACAGGGAGCGTCGATACGCAGTATTTT. Amino acids: CASSIVRTGSVDTQYF.

The V gene is TRBV11-1, the J gene TRBJ2-7; 10 bases agree with TRBD1. Germline CDR1 reads SGHAT; CDR2 reads FQDESV (reference sequence). The V segment lost 3 bases and the J segment 5 bases; nucleotides outside the gene matches: 7. The CDR3 extends over 15 amino acids. The CDR3, as DNA: TGTGCCAGCAGCTTCCGACCTGGGACAGGGGACGAGCAGTACTTC. It translates to CASSFRPGTGDEQYF.

The chain carries TRBV15 and TRBJ2-7, with no clear D. The CDR3 extends over 14 amino acids. V shed 0 bases and J shed 3 bases, with 9 bases lying between them. Germline lookup yields CDR1 LNHNV and CDR2 YYDKDF (reference sequence). The CDR3 spells CATSRDKTDYEQYF. The DNA for the CDR3 is TGTGCCACCAGCAGAGATAAAACAGACTACGAGCAGTACTTC.